This TCR beta chain was sequenced for a study of T cell responses to AZD1222 COVID-19 vaccine. For this clone: Its antigen is still unknown.

The CDR3 length is 18 residues. V was shortened by 3 bases and J by 1 base, with 21 bases between the two germline ends. Germline loops: CDR1 SGHVS, CDR2 FQNEAQ. General study results and limits: Per reports, nearly half of all spike-specific TCRs target regions that are unmutated in variants. White British donors predominated, females outnumbered males, and clonal diversity was possibly underestimated.

This table comes from immunoSEQ multiplex PCR, and its TCRdb copy is limited to in-frame clones, with some not included. The repertoire includes about 86,000 clones, around 88% of them detected once, and about a tenth sits in the top ten. The material sequenced was peripheral blood, taken on day 0 of MenACWY control vaccination. This rearrangement joins TRBV7-8 to TRBJ1-1; D not resolved. The TCR originated in an adult in good health. CDR3 bases: TGTGCCAGCAGCTTCATCCCGGAGGCAGGTCGCTCGAACACTGAAGCTTTCTTT. It yields the protein CASSFIPEAGRSNTEAFF.